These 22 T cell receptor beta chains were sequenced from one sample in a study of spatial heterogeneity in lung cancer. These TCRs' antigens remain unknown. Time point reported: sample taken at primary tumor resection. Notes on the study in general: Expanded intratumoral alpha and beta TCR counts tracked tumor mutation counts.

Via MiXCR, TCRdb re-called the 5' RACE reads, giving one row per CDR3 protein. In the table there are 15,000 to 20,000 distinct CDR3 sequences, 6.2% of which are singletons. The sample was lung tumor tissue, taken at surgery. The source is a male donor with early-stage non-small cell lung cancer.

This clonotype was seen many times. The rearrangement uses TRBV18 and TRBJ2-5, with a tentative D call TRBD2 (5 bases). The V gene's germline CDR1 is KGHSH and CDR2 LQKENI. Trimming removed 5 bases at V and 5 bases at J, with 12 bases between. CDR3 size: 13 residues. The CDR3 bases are TGTGCCAGCTCAACGGGGATCCTGGAGACCCAGTACTTC. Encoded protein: CASSTGILETQYF.

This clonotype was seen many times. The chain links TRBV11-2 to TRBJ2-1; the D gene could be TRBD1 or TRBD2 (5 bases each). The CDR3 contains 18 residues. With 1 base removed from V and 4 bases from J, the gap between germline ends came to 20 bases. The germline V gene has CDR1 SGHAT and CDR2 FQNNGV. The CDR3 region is CASSLGVSVGVWYNEQFF. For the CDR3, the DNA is TGTGCCAGCAGCTTAGGTGTTAGCGTGGGGGTTTGGTACAATGAGCAGTTCTTC.

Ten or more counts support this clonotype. CDR3 in amino acids: CARGGVSYNEQFF. The CDR3 coding sequence is TGCGCCCGAGGGGGGGTTTCCTACAATGAGCAGTTCTTC. V usage is TRBV20-1 and J usage is TRBJ2-1; D is perhaps TRBD2 (7 bases). The germline V gene has CDR1 DFQATT and CDR2 SNEGSKA (reference sequence). CDR3 length: 13 amino acids.

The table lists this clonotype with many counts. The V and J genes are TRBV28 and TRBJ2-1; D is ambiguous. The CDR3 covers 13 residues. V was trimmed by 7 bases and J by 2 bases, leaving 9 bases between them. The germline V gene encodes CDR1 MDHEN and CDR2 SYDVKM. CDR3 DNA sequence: TGTGCCAGCACAAGAACAACCTACAATGAGCAGTTCTTC. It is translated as CASTRTTYNEQFF.

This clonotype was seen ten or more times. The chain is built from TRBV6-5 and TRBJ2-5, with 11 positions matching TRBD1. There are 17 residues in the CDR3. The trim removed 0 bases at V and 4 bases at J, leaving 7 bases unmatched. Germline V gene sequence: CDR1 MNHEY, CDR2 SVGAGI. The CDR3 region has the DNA TGTGCCAGCAGTTACTCCTTTGGGACAGGGGGTAGAGAGACCCAGTACTTC. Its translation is CASSYSFGTGGRETQYF.

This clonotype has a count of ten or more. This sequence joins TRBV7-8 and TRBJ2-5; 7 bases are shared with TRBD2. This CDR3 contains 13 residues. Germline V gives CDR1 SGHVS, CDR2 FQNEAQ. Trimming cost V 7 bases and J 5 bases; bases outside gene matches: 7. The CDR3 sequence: CASTGTKLETQYF. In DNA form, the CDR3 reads TGTGCCAGCACCGGGACTAAGTTGGAGACCCAGTACTTC.

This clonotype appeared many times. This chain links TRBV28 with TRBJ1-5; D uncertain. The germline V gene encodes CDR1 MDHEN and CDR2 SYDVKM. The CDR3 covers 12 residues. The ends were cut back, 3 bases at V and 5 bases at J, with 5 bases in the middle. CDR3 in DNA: TGTGCCAGCAGTTTCGGCTATCAGCCCCAGCATTTT. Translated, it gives CASSFGYQPQHF.

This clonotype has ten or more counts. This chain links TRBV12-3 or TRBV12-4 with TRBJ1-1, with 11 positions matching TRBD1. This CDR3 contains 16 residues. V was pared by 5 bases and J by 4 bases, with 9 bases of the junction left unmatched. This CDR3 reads CASSPDRGPWGTEAFF. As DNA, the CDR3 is TGTGCCAGCAGTCCGGACAGGGGGCCATGGGGCACTGAAGCTTTCTTT.

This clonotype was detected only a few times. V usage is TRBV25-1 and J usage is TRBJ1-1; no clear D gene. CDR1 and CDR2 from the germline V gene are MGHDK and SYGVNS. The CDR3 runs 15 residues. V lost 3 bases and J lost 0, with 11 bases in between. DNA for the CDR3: TGTGCCAGCAGTGAGACGGCGAACATGAACACTGAAGCTTTCTTT. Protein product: CASSETANMNTEAFF.

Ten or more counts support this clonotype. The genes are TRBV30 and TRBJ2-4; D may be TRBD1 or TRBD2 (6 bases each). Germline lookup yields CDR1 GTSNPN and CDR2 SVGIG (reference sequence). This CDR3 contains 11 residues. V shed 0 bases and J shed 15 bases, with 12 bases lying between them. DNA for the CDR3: TGTGCCTGGAGTGTAAGGGGGACTTGGTACTTC. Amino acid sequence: CAWSVRGTWYF.

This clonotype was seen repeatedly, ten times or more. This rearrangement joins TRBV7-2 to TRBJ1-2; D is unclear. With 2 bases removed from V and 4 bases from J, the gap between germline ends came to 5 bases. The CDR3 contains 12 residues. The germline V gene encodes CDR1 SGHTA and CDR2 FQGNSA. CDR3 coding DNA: TGTGCCAGCAGCTTAAATCTCTATGGCTACACCTTC. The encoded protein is CASSLNLYGYTF.

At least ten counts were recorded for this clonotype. CDR3 residues: CSARDPRGITEAFF. Written as DNA, the CDR3 is TGCAGTGCTAGAGATCCCAGGGGAATTACTGAAGCTTTCTTT. The genes are TRBV20-1 and TRBJ1-1; D possibly corresponds to TRBD1 (6 bases). The CDR3 extends over 14 amino acids. The germline gives CDR1 DFQATT, CDR2 SNEGSKA (reference sequence). V was pared by 0 bases and J by 5 bases, with 13 bases between.

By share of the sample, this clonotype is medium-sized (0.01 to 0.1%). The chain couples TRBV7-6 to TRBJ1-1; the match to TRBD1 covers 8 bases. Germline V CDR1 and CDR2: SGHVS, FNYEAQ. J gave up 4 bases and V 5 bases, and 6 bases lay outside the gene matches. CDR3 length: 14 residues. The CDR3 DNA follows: TGTGCCAGCAGCCTAGACAGGGGCGGCACTGAAGCTTTCTTT. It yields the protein CASSLDRGGTEAFF.

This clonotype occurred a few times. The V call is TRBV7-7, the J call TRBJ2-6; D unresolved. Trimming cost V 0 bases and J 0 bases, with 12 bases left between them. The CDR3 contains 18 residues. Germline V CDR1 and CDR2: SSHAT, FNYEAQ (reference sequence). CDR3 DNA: TGTGCCAGCAGCTTAGCGGAACAGCCCATCTCTGGGGCCAACGTCCTGACTTTC. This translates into CASSLAEQPISGANVLTF. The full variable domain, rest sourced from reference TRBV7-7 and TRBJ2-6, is GAGVSQSPRYKVTKRGQDVTLRCDPISSHATLYWYQQALGQGPEFLTYFNYEAQPDKSGLPSDRFSAERPEGSISTLTIQRTEQRDSAMYRCASSLAEQPISGANVLTFGAGSRLTVL.

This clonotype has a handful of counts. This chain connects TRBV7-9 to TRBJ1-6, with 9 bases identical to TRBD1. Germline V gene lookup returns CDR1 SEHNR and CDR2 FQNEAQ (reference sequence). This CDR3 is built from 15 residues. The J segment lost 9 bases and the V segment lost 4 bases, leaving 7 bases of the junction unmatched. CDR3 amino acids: CASSSTGGIISPLHF. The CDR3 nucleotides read TGTGCCAGCAGCTCGACAGGGGGGATAATTTCACCCCTCCACTTT.

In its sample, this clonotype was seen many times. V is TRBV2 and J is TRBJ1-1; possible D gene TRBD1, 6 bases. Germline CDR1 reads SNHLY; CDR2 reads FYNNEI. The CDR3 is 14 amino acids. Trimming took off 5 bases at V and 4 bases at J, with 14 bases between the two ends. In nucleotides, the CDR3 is TGTGCCAGCAGTCGGGAAACAGGGTTCACTGAAGCTTTCTTT. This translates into CASSRETGFTEAFF.

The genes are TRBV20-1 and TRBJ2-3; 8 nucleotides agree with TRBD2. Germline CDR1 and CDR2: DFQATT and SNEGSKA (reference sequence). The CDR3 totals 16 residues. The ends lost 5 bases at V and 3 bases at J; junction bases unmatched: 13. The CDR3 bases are TGCAGTGCTGCGCGGGGCAGGGTAGCGGGAACAGATACGCAGTATTTT. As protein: CSAARGRVAGTDTQYF.

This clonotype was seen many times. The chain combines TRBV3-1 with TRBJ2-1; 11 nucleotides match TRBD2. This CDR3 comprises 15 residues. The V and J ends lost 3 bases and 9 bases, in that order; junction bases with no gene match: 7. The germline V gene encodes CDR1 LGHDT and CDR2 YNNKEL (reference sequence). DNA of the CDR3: TGTGCCAGCAGCCAGATACTAGCGGGAGTTGGTGAGCAGTTCTTC. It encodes CASSQILAGVGEQFF.

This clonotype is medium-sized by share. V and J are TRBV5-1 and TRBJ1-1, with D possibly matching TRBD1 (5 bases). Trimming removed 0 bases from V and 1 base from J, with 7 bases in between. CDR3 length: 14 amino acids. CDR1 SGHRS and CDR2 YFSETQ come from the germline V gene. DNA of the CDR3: TGCGCCAGCAGCTTGGGGGGCGCGAACACTGAAGCTTTCTTT. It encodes CASSLGGANTEAFF.

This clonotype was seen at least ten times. CDR3 sequence reads: CASSPKWGQKETQYF. For the CDR3, the DNA is TGTGCCAGCAGCCCCAAGTGGGGACAAAAAGAGACCCAGTACTTC. The V and J genes are TRBV7-9 and TRBJ2-5, with a weak D call TRBD1 (6 bases). Germline assignment: CDR1 SEHNR and CDR2 FQNEAQ (reference sequence). Trimming took 5 bases from V and 3 from J, leaving 16 bases between them. The length of the CDR3 is 15 residues.

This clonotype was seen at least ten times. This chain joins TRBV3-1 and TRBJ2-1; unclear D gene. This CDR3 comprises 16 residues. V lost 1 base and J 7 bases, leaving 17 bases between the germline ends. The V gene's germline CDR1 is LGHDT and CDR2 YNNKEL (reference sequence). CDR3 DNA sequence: TGTGCCAGCAGCCAAGTCCCTCCCGCTAGGGCTAATGAGCAGTTCTTC. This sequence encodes CASSQVPPARANEQFF.

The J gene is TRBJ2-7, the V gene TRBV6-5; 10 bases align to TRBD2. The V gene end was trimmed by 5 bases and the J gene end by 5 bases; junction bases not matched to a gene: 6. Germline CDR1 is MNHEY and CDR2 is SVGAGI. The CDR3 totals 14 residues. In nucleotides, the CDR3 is TGTGCCAGCAGTCCCACTAGCGGGAACCACGAGCAGTACTTC. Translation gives CASSPTSGNHEQYF.